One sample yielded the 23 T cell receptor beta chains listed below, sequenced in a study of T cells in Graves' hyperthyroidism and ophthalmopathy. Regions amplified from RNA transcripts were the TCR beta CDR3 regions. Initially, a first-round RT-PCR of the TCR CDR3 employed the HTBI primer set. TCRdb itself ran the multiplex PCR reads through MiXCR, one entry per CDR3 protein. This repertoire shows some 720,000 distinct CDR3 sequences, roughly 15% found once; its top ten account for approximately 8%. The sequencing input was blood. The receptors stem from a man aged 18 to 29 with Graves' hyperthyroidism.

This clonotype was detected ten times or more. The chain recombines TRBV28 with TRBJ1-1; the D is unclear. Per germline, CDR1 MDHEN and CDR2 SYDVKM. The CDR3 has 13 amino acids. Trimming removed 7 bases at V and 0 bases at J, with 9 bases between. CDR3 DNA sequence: TGTGCCAGCAAAGGGTTGGTGAACACTGAAGCTTTCTTT. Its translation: CASKGLVNTEAFF.

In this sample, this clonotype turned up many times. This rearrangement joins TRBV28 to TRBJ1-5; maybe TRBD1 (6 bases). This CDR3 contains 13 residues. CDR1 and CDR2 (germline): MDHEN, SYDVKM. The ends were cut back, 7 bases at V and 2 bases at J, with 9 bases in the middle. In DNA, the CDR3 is TGTGCCAGCATGGCAGGGGGCAATCAGCCCCAGCATTTT. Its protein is CASMAGGNQPQHF.

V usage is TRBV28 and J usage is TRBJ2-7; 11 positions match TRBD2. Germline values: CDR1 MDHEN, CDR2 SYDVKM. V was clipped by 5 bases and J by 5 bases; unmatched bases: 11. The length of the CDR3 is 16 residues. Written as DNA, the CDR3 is TGTGCCAGCAGTCCTCACTCTAGCGGGAGGAGGAACGAGCAGTACTTC. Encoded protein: CASSPHSSGRRNEQYF.

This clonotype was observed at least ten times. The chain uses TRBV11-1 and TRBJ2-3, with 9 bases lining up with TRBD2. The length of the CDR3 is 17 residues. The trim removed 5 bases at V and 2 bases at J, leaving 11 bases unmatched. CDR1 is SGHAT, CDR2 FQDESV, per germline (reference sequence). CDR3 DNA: TGTGCCAGCAGCGCTCCGGGACTAGCTATCGTCACAGATACGCAGTATTTT. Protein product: CASSAPGLAIVTDTQYF. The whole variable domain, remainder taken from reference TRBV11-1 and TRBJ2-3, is EAEVAQSPRYKITEKSQAVAFWCDPISGHATLYWYRQILGQGPELLVQFQDESVVDDSQLPKDRFSAERLKGVDSTLKIQPAELGDSAMYLCASSAPGLAIVTDTQYFGPGTRLTVL.

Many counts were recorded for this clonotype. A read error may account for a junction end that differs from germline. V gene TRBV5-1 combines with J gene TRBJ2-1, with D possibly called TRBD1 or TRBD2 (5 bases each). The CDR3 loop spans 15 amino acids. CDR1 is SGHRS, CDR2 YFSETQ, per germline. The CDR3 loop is CASSLEGSSYNEQFF. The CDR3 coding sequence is TGTGCCAGCAGTTTAGAGGGGAGCTCCTACAATGAGCAGTTCTTC.

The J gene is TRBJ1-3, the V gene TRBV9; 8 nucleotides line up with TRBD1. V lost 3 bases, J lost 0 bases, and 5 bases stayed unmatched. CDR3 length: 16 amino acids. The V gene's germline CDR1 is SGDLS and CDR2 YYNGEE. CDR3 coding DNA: TGTGCCAGCAGCGGACAGGGGCCTGTCTCTGGAAACACCATATATTTT. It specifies CASSGQGPVSGNTIYF.

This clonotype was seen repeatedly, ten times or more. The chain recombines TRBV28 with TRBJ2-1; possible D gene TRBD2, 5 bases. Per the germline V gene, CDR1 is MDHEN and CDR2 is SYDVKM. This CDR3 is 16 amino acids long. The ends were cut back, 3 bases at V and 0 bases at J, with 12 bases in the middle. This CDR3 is CASSLERGGSYNEQFF. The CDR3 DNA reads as TGTGCCAGCAGTTTGGAGCGCGGAGGCTCCTACAATGAGCAGTTCTTC.

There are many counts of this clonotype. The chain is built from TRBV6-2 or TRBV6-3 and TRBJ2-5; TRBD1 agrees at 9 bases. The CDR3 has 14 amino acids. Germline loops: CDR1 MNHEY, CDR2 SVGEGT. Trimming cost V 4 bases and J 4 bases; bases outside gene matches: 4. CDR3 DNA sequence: TGTGCCAGCAGTTCTGTGACAGGGGGAGAGACCCAGTACTTC. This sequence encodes CASSSVTGGETQYF.

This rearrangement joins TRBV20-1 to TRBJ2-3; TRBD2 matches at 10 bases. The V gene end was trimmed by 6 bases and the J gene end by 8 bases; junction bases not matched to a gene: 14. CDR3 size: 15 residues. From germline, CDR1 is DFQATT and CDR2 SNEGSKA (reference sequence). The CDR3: CSARSLAGARGTQYF. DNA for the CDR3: TGCAGTGCCAGAAGCCTAGCGGGAGCCAGGGGTACGCAGTATTTT.

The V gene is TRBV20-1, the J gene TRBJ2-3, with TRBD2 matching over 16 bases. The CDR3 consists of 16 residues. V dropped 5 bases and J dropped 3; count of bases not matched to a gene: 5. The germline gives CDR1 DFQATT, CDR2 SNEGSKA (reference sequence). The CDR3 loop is CSAPGLAGGPTDTQYF. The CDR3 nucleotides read TGCAGTGCTCCGGGACTAGCGGGAGGGCCTACAGATACGCAGTATTTT.

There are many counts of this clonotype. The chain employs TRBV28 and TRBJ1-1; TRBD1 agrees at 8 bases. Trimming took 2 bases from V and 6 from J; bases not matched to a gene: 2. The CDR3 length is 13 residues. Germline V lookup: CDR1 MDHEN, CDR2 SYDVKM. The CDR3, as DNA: TGTGCCAGCAGTTTAACAGGGGGAGCTGAAGCTTTCTTT. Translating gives CASSLTGGAEAFF.

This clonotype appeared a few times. The CDR3 loop reads CASSGGTGATQYF. As DNA, the CDR3 is TGTGCCAGCAGCGGAGGAACGGGGGCAACGCAGTATTTT. The chain combines TRBV9 with TRBJ2-3; the D call may be TRBD1 or TRBD2 (6 bases each). The V gene lost 3 bases and the J gene lost 9 bases, with 14 bases spanning the gap. Germline V gene data show CDR1 as SGDLS and CDR2 as YYNGEE. The CDR3 has 13 amino acids.

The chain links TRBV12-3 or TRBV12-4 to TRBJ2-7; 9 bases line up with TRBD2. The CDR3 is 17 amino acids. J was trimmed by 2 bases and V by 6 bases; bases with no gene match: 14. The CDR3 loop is CASSLPGLAEVPYEQYF. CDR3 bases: TGTGCCAGCAGCCTACCGGGACTAGCCGAGGTCCCCTACGAGCAGTACTTC.

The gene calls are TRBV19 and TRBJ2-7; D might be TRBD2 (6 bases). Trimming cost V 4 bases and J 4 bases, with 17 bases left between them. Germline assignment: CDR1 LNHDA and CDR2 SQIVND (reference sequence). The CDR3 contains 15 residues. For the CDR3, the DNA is TGTGCCAGTAGTACCTCCTCCGGGGGTGTTTACGAGCAGTACTTC. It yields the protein CASSTSSGGVYEQYF.

The DNA of the CDR3 is TGTGCCAGCAGTGAATCCCGGACCGGAAAAGAGACCCAGTACTTC. Encoded protein: CASSESRTGKETQYF. V is TRBV25-1 and J is TRBJ2-5; D uncertain. Germline loops: CDR1 MGHDK, CDR2 SYGVNS. This CDR3 is 15 amino acids long. The ends were cut back, 1 base at V and 3 bases at J, with 12 bases in the middle.

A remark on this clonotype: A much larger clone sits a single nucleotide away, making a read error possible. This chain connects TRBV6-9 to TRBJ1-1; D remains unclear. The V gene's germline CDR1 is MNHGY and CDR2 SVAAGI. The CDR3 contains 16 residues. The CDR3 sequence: CASSSPPGRENTGAFF. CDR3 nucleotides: TGTGCCAGCAGTTCCCCCCCAGGCCGGGAGAACACTGGAGCTTTCTTT.

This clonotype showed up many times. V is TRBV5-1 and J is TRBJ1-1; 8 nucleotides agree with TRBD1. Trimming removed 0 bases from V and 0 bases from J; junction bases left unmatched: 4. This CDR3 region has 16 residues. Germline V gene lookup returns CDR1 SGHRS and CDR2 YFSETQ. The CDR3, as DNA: TGCGCCAGCAGCTTGGCCGGGGACAGGATGAACACTGAAGCTTTCTTT. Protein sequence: CASSLAGDRMNTEAFF.

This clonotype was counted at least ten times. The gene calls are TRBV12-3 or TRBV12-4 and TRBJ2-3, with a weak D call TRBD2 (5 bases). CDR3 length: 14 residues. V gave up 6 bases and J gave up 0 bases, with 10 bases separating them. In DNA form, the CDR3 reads TGTGCCAGCAGGACGGGGTTTAGCACAGATACGCAGTATTTT. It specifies CASRTGFSTDTQYF.

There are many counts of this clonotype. The CDR3: CASRERPQGSSYNEQFF. The CDR3 DNA reads as TGTGCCAGCAGGGAAAGACCGCAGGGGAGCTCCTACAATGAGCAGTTCTTC. This rearrangement joins TRBV6-1 to TRBJ2-1, with a weak D call TRBD1 (6 bases). Germline CDR1 and CDR2: MNHNS and SASEGT. This CDR3 is 17 amino acids long. With 6 bases removed from V and 0 bases from J, the gap between germline ends came to 18 bases.

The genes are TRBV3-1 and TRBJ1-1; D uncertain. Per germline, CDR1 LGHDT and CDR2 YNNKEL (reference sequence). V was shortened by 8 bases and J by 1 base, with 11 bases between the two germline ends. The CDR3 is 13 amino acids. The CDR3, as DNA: TGTGCCAGCCTCAGTGGAGGGAACACTGAAGCTTTCTTT. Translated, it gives CASLSGGNTEAFF.

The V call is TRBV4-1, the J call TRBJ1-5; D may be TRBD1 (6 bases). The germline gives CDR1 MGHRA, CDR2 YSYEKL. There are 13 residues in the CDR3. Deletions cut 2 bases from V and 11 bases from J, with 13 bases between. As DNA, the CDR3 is TGCGCCAGCAGCCAATCCCAGGGGACTGCCCAGCATTTT. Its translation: CASSQSQGTAQHF.

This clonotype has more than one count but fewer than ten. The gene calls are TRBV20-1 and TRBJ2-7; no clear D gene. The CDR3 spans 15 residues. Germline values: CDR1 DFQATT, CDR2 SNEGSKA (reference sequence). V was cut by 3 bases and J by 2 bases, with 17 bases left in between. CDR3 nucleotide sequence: TGCAGTGCTAGCCCCCCCCTGACTGCCACCTACGAGCAGTACTTC. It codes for CSASPPLTATYEQYF.

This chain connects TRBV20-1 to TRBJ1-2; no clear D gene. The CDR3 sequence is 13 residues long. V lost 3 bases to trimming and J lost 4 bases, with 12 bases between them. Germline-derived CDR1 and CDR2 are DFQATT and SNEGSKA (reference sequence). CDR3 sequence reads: CSASSPGSYGYTF. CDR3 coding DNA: TGCAGTGCTAGTTCCCCGGGGAGCTATGGCTACACCTTC.